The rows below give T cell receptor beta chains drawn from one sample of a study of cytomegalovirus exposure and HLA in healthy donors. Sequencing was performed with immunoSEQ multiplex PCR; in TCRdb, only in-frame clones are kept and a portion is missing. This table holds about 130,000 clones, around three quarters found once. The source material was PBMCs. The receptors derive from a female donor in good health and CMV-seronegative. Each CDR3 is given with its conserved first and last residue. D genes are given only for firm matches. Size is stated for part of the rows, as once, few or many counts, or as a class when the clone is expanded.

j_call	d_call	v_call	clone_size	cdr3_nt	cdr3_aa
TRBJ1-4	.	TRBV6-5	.	TGTGCCAGCGCAAGACAGGCAACTAATGAAAAACTGTTTTTT	CASARQATNEKLFF
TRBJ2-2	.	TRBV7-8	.	TGTGCCAGCAGCTTGGAGGTCCCCGGGGAGCTGTTTTTT	CASSLEVPGELFF
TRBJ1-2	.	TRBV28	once	TGTGCCAGCAGTTTTCAACACGGCGGATACTATGGCTACACCTTC	CASSFQHGGYYGYTF
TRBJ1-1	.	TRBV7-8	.	TGTGCCAGCAGCTTAAATTCAGGGAACACTGAAGCTTTCTTT	CASSLNSGNTEAFF
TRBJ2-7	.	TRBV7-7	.	TGTGCTAGCAGCCCCGCGAAGGGACTCTACGAGCAGTACTTC	CASSPAKGLYEQYF
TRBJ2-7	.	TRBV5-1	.	TGCGCCAGCAGCTTGCACAGGCCCCTTTACTACGAGCAGTACTTC	CASSLHRPLYYEQYF
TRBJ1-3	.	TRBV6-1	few	TGTGCCAGCAGTGCAGCTCTAGGTTTCCGTGGAAACACCATATATTTT	CASSAALGFRGNTIYF
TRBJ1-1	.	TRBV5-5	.	TGTGCCAGCAGCTTGGAAGAGGCAAGGTCGGCTTTCTTT	CASSLEEARSAFF
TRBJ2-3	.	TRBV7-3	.	TGTGCCAGCAGGCCTACAGGGACCACAGATACGCAGTATTTT	CASRPTGTTDTQYF
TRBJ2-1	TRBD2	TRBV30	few	TGTGCCTGGAGCGGGGGGACCAGTTACAATGAGCAGTTCTTC	CAWSGGTSYNEQFF
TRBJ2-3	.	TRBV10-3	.	TGTGCCATCAGTGAAGCGGCGCAGAGCACAGATACGCAGTATTTT	CAISEAAQSTDTQYF
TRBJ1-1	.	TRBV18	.	TGTGCCAGCTCACCGGGGGGGTTCGACACTGAAGCTTTCTTT	CASSPGGFDTEAFF
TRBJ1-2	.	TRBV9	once	TGTGCCAGCAGCGTAGCCAAGCGACCCTATGGCTACACCTTC	CASSVAKRPYGYTF
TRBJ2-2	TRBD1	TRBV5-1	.	TGCGCCAGCAGCGCCTCAGGGGGCATCGGGGAGCTGTTTTTT	CASSASGGIGELFF
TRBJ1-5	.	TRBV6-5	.	TGTGCCAGCAGTTACAAGGGAGGGGGAGATCAGCCCCAGCATTTT	CASSYKGGGDQPQHF
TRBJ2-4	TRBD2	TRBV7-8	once	TGTGCCAGCAGCCCCTCTAGCGGGAGGGAGACTTTAGCCAAAAACATTCAGTACTTC	CASSPSSGRETLAKNIQYF
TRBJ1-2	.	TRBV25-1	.	TGTGCCAGCAGTGGCGACAGGAGCAAGATCTATGGCTACACCTTC	CASSGDRSKIYGYTF
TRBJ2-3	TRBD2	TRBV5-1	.	TGCGCCAGCAGCTTGGCGGGGGGGGCCGGAGATACGCAGTATTTT	CASSLAGGAGDTQYF